Presented here are 23 T cell receptor beta chains from one specimen sequenced in a study of CD8 T cells in ankylosing spondylitis. General study results and limits: Among TCR beta sequences, a motif of under 10 highly homologous variants appeared characteristic of ankylosing spondylitis blood.

TCRdb passed the 5' RACE reads through MiXCR, listing each CDR3 protein once. The sample lists 700,000 to 850,000 distinct CDR3 sequences, roughly 10% occurring once. No antigen is known for these receptors. Sequencing was done on a sample of blood, either unsorted or a sorted T cell fraction (not recorded which). Receptor source: a male donor with ankylosing spondylitis.

This clonotype showed up many times. The V gene is TRBV29-1, the J gene TRBJ2-1; perhaps TRBD2 as D (5 bases). Trimming left V 5 bases short and J 0 bases short, with 11 bases between. The CDR3 extends over 14 amino acids. The V gene's germline CDR1 is SQVTM and CDR2 ANQGSEA. The CDR3 region is CSVLTGGSYNEQFF. CDR3 DNA: TGCAGCGTTCTGACCGGAGGCTCCTACAATGAGCAGTTCTTC.

This rearrangement joins TRBV24-1 to TRBJ2-3; D gene unclear. This CDR3 is 15 amino acids long. Germline CDR1 reads KGHDR; CDR2 reads SFDVKD. Trimming stripped 6 bases from V and 6 bases from J, with 18 bases between. The CDR3 sequence is CATSSGFGIADTQYF. DNA for the CDR3: TGTGCCACCAGTAGTGGCTTTGGAATCGCGGATACGCAGTATTTT.

This clonotype was counted between two and nine times. This chain joins TRBV2 and TRBJ2-7, with 8 bases identical to TRBD1. The CDR3 has 12 residues. Germline V lookup: CDR1 SNHLY, CDR2 FYNNEI. The CDR3 DNA sequence: TGTGCTAGTGGGACAGGACTCTACGAGCAGTACTTC. Translation: CASGTGLYEQYF.

V usage is TRBV7-2 and J usage is TRBJ1-3; no firm D call. The ends were cut back, 5 bases at V and 0 bases at J, with 14 bases in the middle. CDR1 is SGHTA, CDR2 FQGNSA, per germline. The CDR3 is 16 residues long. In DNA form, the CDR3 reads TGTGCCAGCAGCATATTTTGGGGTCCCTCTGGAAACACCATATATTTT. This gives the protein CASSIFWGPSGNTIYF. Filled out from reference TRBV7-2 and TRBJ1-3, the complete variable domain reads GAGVSQSPSNKVTEKGKDVELRCDPISGHTALYWYRQSLGQGLEFLIYFQGNSAPDKSGLPSDRFSAERTGGSVSTLTIQRTQQEDSAVYLCASSIFWGPSGNTIYFGEGSWLTVV.

This clonotype showed up many times. The chain combines TRBV12-3 or TRBV12-4 with TRBJ1-6; TRBD1 matches at 8 bases. There are 14 residues in the CDR3. Trimming removed 5 bases from V and 7 bases from J; junction bases left unmatched: 4. This chain's CDR3 is CASSLRQGNSPLHF. CDR3 nucleotides: TGTGCCAGCAGTCTCCGACAGGGGAATTCACCCCTCCACTTT.

This clonotype was detected a few times. The J gene is TRBJ1-5, the V gene TRBV20-1; D possibly corresponds to TRBD1 (6 bases). The germline CDR1 and CDR2 sequences are DFQATT and SNEGSKA (reference sequence). The CDR3 consists of 14 residues. Trimming removed 1 base from V and 5 bases from J, with 12 bases in between. The CDR3 DNA follows: TGCAGTGCTAGAGCTTGGGGGCCAGATCAGCCCCAGCATTTT. It is translated as CSARAWGPDQPQHF.

This clonotype showed up just a few times. The chain links TRBV5-6 to TRBJ2-1; 9 nucleotides match TRBD1. Per the germline V gene, CDR1 is SGHDT and CDR2 is YYEEEE. The CDR3 contains 15 residues. The junction had 8 bases not matched to a gene; V was cut back by 1 base and J by 9 bases. As DNA, the CDR3 is TGTGCCAGCAGCTTGATACAGGGGGCGCGAATTGAGCAGTTCTTC. Protein sequence: CASSLIQGARIEQFF.

This clonotype was counted a few times. The chain links TRBV20-1 to TRBJ2-3, with D possibly TRBD2 on 5 matching bases. This CDR3 has 15 amino acids. The V end lost 2 bases, the J end lost 4 bases, and 16 bases lay between the germline ends. Per germline, CDR1 DFQATT and CDR2 SNEGSKA (reference sequence). CDR3 amino acids: CSARKSWEISDTQYF. The CDR3 nucleotides are TGCAGTGCTAGAAAATCCTGGGAGATCTCAGATACGCAGTATTTT.

V is TRBV20-1 and J is TRBJ2-2; TRBD1 aligns across 10 bases. Germline CDR1 reads DFQATT; CDR2 reads SNEGSKA (reference sequence). Unmatched junction bases numbered 7, after V lost 6 bases and J lost 3 bases. CDR3 length: 15 amino acids. The CDR3 DNA sequence: TGCAGTGCCCCCGACAGGGGGCATGACACCGGGGAGCTGTTTTTT. It is translated as CSAPDRGHDTGELFF.

The rearrangement links TRBV7-2 to TRBJ2-7; weak D call: TRBD2 (5 bases). Trimming took off 5 bases at V and 2 bases at J, with 13 bases between the two ends. This CDR3 spans 14 amino acids. The germline V gene has CDR1 SGHTA and CDR2 FQGNSA. DNA for the CDR3: TGTGCCAGCAGCCCCGGGGTTTTACCCTACGAGCAGTACTTC. Protein sequence: CASSPGVLPYEQYF.

The sample holds a few counts of this clonotype. V and J are TRBV20-1 and TRBJ2-4; D gene uncertain. Germline CDR1 DFQATT, CDR2 SNEGSKA (reference sequence). With 5 bases removed from V and 1 base from J, the gap between germline ends came to 15 bases. The CDR3 sequence is 15 residues long. The CDR3 spells CSALIYPRAKNIQYF. The CDR3 bases are TGCAGTGCTTTGATATACCCCAGGGCCAAAAACATTCAGTACTTC.

This clonotype was detected many times. This rearrangement joins TRBV20-1 to TRBJ2-1; 12 bases are a match to TRBD2. This CDR3 is built from 20 residues. Germline-derived CDR1 and CDR2 are DFQATT and SNEGSKA (reference sequence). The junction had 22 bases not matched to a gene; V was cut back by 4 bases and J by 6 bases. The CDR3 nucleotides are TGCAGTGCTAAAAAAACGTGGCTAGCGGGAGGGCCAAGGTTGGTCAATGAGCAGTTCTTC. Protein product: CSAKKTWLAGGPRLVNEQFF.

The chain couples TRBV7-2 to TRBJ2-2, with TRBD2 identical over 9 bases. The CDR3 covers 16 residues. V was pared by 5 bases and J by 5 bases, with 9 bases of the junction left unmatched. Germline V gives CDR1 SGHTA, CDR2 FQGNSA. CDR3 nucleotides: TGTGCCAGCAGCCCGTTGGGCCTAGCGGGGACCGGGGAGCTGTTTTTT. Amino acids: CASSPLGLAGTGELFF.

This chain uses TRBV10-3 with TRBJ2-3; the D gene is possibly TRBD1 (5 bases). Trimming took off 4 bases at V and 3 bases at J, with 11 bases between the two ends. Germline V CDR1 and CDR2: ENHRY, SYGVKD. CDR3 length: 14 amino acids. As DNA, the CDR3 is TGTGCCATCAGTGGGGTCAGGGCAACAGATACGCAGTATTTT. Translated, it gives CAISGVRATDTQYF.

The V and J genes are TRBV5-5 and TRBJ1-1; tentatively, D is TRBD1 (6 bases). Deletions cut 2 bases from V and 0 bases from J, with 11 bases between. The CDR3 has 15 residues. CDR1 and CDR2 from the germline V gene are SGHKS and YYEKEE (reference sequence). CDR3 in amino acids: CASSLGDTMNTEAFF. The CDR3 DNA follows: TGTGCCAGCAGCTTAGGGGACACCATGAACACTGAAGCTTTCTTT.

The V call is TRBV4-3, the J call TRBJ2-1; a possible D gene is TRBD2 (7 bases). The germline gives CDR1 LGHNA, CDR2 YSLEER. V gave up 2 bases and J gave up 5 bases, with 19 bases separating them. This CDR3 spans 17 amino acids. The CDR3, as DNA: TGCGCCAGCAGCCAATATGTTCGGGGGGCGGCCAACAATGAGCAGTTCTTC. Translating gives CASSQYVRGAANNEQFF.

This clonotype showed up many times. J is TRBJ2-1 and V is TRBV12-3 or TRBV12-4; TRBD2 agrees at 7 bases. This CDR3 is 14 amino acids long. The V and J ends lost 3 bases and 5 bases, in that order; junction bases with no gene match: 4. In nucleotides, the CDR3 is TGTGCCAGCAGTTTTCGGGACTACAACAATGAGCAGTTCTTC. The encoded protein is CASSFRDYNNEQFF.

This sequence joins TRBV5-5 and TRBJ2-3; 7 nucleotides match TRBD2. Germline-derived CDR1 and CDR2 are SGHKS and YYEKEE (reference sequence). The CDR3 sequence is 15 residues long. V trimming: 0 bases; J trimming: 2 bases; junction bases outside the gene matches: 3. CDR3 protein: CASSLEAGTTDTQYF. CDR3 DNA: TGTGCCAGCAGCTTGGAAGCGGGAACCACAGATACGCAGTATTTT.

The chain is built from TRBV11-2 and TRBJ2-5; 11 positions match TRBD2. The junction had 5 bases not matched to a gene; V was cut back by 6 bases and J by 2 bases. The V gene's germline CDR1 is SGHAT and CDR2 FQNNGV. The CDR3 sequence is 15 residues long. The CDR3 is CASRATSGTQETQYF. The CDR3 coding sequence is TGTGCCAGCAGAGCGACTAGCGGGACACAAGAGACCCAGTACTTC.

This clonotype occurred a few times. V usage is TRBV20-1 and J usage is TRBJ1-1; the D is unclear. Germline-derived CDR1 and CDR2 are DFQATT and SNEGSKA (reference sequence). V was pared by 6 bases and J by 4 bases, with 12 bases between. CDR3 size: 12 residues. The CDR3 sequence: CSAALRGTEAFF. The CDR3 DNA reads as TGCAGTGCCGCCCTGCGGGGCACTGAAGCTTTCTTT.

There are a few counts of this clonotype. The chain recombines TRBV5-1 with TRBJ2-1; perhaps TRBD2 as D (6 bases). The ends were cut back, 0 bases at V and 4 bases at J, with 11 bases in the middle. This CDR3 contains 15 residues. Germline lookup yields CDR1 SGHRS and CDR2 YFSETQ. The chain's CDR3 is CASSLEWREYNEQFF. CDR3 nucleotides: TGCGCCAGCAGCTTGGAATGGCGGGAATACAATGAGCAGTTCTTC.

This clonotype was detected a few times. The chain joins TRBV20-1 to TRBJ2-7; unclear D gene. This CDR3 has 13 residues. The germline V gene has CDR1 DFQATT and CDR2 SNEGSKA (reference sequence). The CDR3 region is CRVGRLSSYEQYF. The CDR3, as DNA: TGCAGAGTTGGACGGCTTTCATCCTACGAGCAGTACTTC.

This clonotype came up many times. The rearrangement links TRBV27 to TRBJ2-1; TRBD1 is a possible D gene (6 bases). The V gene lost 5 bases and the J gene lost 5 bases, with 19 bases spanning the gap. CDR1 MNHEY and CDR2 SMNVEV come from the germline V gene (reference sequence). The CDR3 covers 16 residues. The CDR3 DNA reads TGTGCCAGCAGTCCACTGGACAGACACGGCGACAATGAGCAGTTCTTC. Its protein is CASSPLDRHGDNEQFF.